This T cell receptor (beta chain) was profiled in a study of cytomegalovirus exposure and HLA in healthy donors. Researchers ran the PCR with 60 Vbeta and 13 Jbeta primers. Sequenced by immunoSEQ multiplex PCR; TCRdb stores in-frame clones only, minus some. The sample includes 50,000 to 70,000 clones, about 77% of them seen just once. This clone is a singleton in its sample. V was shortened by 2 bases and J by 2 bases, with 13 bases between the two germline ends. This CDR3 comprises 15 residues. Per the germline V gene, CDR1 is MNHEY and CDR2 is SVGAGI. The V and J genes are TRBV6-5 and TRBJ2-7; tentatively, D is TRBD1 (5 bases). The sequence was collected from a female donor in good health and CMV-seronegative. Sequencing was done on a sample of PBMCs. CDR3 sequence reads: CASSYGTAGPYEQYF. The CDR3 DNA sequence: TGTGCCAGCAGTTACGGCACCGCAGGGCCCTACGAGCAGTACTTC.